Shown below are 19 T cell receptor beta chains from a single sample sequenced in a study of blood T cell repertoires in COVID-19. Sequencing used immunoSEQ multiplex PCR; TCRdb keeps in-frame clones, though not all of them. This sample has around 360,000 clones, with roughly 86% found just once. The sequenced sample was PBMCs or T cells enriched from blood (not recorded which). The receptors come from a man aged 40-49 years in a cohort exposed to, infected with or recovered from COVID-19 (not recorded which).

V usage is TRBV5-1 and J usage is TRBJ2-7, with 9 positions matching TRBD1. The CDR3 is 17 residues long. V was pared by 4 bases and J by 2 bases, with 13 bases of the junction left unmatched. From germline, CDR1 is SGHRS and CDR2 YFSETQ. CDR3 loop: CASSELPPGQGTYEQYF. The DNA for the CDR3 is TGCGCCAGCAGCGAACTACCGCCGGGACAGGGTACCTACGAGCAGTACTTC.

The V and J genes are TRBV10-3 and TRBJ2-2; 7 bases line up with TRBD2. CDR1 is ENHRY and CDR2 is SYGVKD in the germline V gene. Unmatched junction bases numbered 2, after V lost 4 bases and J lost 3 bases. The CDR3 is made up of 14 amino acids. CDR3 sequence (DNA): TGTGCCATCAGTGGGGCGGGAGACACCGGGGAGCTGTTTTTT. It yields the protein CAISGAGDTGELFF.

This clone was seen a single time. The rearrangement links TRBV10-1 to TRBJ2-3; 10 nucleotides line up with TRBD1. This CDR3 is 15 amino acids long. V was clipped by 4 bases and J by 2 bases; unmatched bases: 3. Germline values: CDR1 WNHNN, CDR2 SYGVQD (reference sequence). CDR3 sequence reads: CASSGQGAATDTQYF. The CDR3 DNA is TGCGCCAGCAGTGGACAGGGGGCTGCCACAGATACGCAGTATTTT.

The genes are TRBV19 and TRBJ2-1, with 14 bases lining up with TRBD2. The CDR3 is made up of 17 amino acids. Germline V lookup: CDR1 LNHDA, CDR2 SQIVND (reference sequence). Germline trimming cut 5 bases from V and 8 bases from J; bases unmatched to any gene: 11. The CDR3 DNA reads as TGTGCCAGTAGTTCTCAAGGGACTAGCGGGAGACTGGATGAGCAGTTCTTC. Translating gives CASSSQGTSGRLDEQFF.

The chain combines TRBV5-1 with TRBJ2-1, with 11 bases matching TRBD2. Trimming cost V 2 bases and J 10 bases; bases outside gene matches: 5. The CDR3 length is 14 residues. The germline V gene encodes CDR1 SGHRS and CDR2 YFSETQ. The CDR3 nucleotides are TGCGCCAGCAGCTTTAGACTAGCGGGAAACGAGCAGTTCTTC. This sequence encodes CASSFRLAGNEQFF.

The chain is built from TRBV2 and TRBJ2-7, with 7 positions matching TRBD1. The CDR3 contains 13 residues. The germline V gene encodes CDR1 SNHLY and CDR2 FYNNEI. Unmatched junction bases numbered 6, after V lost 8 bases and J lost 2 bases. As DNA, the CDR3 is TGTGCCAGCGCTCGGGACAGTGCCTACGAGCAGTACTTC. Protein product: CASARDSAYEQYF.

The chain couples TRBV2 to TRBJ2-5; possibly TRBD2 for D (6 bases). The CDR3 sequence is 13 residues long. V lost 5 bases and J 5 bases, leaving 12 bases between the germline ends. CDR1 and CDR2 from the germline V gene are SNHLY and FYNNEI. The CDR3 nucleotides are TGTGCCAGCAGTTGGAAGGGGAGGGAGACCCAGTACTTC. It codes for CASSWKGRETQYF.

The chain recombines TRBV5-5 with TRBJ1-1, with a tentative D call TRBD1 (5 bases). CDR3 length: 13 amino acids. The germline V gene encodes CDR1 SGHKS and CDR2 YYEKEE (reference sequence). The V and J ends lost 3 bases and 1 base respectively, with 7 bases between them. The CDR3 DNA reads TGTGCCAGCAGCTCTAGGGGGAACACTGAAGCTTTCTTT. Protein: CASSSRGNTEAFF.

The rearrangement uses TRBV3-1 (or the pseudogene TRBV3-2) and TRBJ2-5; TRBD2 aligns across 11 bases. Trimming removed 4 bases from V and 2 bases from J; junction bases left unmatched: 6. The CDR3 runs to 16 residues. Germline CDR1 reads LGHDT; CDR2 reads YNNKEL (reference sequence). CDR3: CASSLGTSGYQETQYF. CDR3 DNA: TGTGCCAGCAGCCTCGGGACTAGCGGCTATCAAGAGACCCAGTACTTC.

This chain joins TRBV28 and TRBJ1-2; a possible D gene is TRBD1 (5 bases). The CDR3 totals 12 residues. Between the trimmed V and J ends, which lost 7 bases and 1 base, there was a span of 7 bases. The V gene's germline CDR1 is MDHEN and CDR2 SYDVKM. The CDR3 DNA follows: TGTGCCAGCATTAGGGGTAACTATGGCTACACCTTC. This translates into CASIRGNYGYTF.

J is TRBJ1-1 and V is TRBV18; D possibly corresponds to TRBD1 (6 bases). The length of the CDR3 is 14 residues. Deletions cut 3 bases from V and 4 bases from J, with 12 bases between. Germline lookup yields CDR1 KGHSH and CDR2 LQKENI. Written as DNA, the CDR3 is TGTGCCAGCTCACCCTCAGGGGTTCTCACTGAAGCTTTCTTT. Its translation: CASSPSGVLTEAFF.

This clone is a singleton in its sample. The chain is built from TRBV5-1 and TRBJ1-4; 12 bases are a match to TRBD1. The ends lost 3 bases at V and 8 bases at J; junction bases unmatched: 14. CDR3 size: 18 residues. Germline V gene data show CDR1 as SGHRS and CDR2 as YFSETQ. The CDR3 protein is CASSWTMGQGAGSEKLFF. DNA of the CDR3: TGCGCCAGCAGCTGGACGATGGGACAGGGGGCAGGGAGCGAAAAACTGTTTTTT. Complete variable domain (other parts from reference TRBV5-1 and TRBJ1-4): KAGVTQTPRYLIKTRGQQVTLSCSPISGHRSVSWYQQTPGQGLQFLFEYFSETQRNKGNFPGRFSGRQFSNSRSEMNVSTLELGDSALYLCASSWTMGQGAGSEKLFFGSGTQLSVL.

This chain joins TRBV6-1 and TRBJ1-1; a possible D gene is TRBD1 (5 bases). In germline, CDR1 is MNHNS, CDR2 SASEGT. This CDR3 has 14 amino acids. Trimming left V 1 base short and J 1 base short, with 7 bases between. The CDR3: CASSEEGWNTEAFF. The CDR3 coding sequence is TGTGCCAGCAGTGAAGAGGGGTGGAACACTGAAGCTTTCTTT.

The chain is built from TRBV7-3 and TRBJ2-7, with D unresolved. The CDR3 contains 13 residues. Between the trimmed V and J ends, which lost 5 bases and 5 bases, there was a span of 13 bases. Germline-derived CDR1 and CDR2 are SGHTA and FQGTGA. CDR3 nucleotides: TGTGCCAGCAGCCTCGCAGGTTCCCACGAGCAGTACTTC. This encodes CASSLAGSHEQYF.

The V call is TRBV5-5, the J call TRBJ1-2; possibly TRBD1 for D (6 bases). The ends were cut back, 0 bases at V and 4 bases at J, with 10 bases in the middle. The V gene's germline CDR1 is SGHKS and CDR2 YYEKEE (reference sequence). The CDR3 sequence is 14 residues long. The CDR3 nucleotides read TGTGCCAGCAGCTTGGGCCCAGGGGCCTATGGCTACACCTTC. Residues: CASSLGPGAYGYTF. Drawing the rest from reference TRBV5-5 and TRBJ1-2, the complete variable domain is DAGVTQSPTHLIKTRGQQVTLRCSPISGHKSVSWYQQVLGQGPQFIFQYYEKEERGRGNFPDRFSARQFPNYSSELNVNALLLGDSALYLCASSLGPGAYGYTFGSGTRLTVV.

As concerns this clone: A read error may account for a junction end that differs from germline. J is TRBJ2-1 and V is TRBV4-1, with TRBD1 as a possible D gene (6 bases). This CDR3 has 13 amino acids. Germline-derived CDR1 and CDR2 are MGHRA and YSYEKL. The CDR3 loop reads CASSQDTGSQVIF. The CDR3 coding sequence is TGCGCCAGCAGCCAGGACACAGGGTCCCAAGTGATCTTC.

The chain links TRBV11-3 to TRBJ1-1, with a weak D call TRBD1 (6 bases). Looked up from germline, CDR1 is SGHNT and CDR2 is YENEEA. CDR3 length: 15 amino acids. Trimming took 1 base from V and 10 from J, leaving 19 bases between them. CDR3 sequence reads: CASSLGPQGPNTAFF. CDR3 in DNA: TGTGCCAGCAGCTTAGGACCACAGGGCCCCAACACAGCTTTCTTT.

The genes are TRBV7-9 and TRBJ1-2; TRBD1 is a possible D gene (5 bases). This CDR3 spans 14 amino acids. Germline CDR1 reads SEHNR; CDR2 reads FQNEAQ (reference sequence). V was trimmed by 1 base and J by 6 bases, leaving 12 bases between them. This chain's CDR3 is CASSLEAGGNGYTF. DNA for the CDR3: TGTGCCAGCAGCTTAGAGGCGGGGGGAAATGGCTACACCTTC.

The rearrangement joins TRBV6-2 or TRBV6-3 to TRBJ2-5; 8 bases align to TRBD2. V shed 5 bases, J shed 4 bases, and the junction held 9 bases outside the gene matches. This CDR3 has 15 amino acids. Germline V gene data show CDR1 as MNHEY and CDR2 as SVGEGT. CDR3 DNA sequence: TGTGCCAGCAGTATAGTGGGGCTAGCGGGAGAGACCCAGTACTTC. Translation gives CASSIVGLAGETQYF.